Below are 20 T cell receptor beta chains sequenced from a single sample in a study of shared clonotypes between healthy human individuals. Using immunoSEQ multiplex PCR, the repertoire was profiled, and TCRdb retains in-frame clones only, with some absent. The profile shows roughly 2.1 million clones, 85% to 95% of them singletons. Terminally differentiated effector memory CD45RA+ cells were excluded from the naive CD8 cells, which were CD45RO-negative and positively selected for CCR7. Source material: naive CD8+ T cells from PBMCs. The receptors come from a man between 18 and 35 years old in good health. Some clones in this sample may be carry-over from other donors' samples.

The chain combines TRBV7-2 with TRBJ2-7, with unresolved D. V was shortened by 5 bases and J by 1 base, with 15 bases between the two germline ends. The CDR3 is 15 amino acids. The germline V gene has CDR1 SGHTA and CDR2 FQGNSA. The CDR3 coding sequence is TGTGCCAGCAGCACCCGAACTACCGCGTCCTACGAGCAGTACTTC. Translated: CASSTRTTASYEQYF.

This chain joins TRBV5-4 and TRBJ2-3; maybe TRBD2 (7 bases). CDR1 and CDR2 from the germline V gene are SGHNT and YYREEE (reference sequence). Trimming pared 4 bases from V and 4 bases from J, leaving 13 bases between. The CDR3 length is 14 residues. CDR3 sequence: CASSLVGGADTQYF. The CDR3 nucleotides read TGTGCCAGCAGCCTCGTAGGGGGGGCAGATACGCAGTATTTT.

The chain carries TRBV6-4 and TRBJ1-2; D not certain. The CDR3 is 14 amino acids. V was trimmed by 0 bases and J by 3 bases, leaving 8 bases between them. CDR1 and CDR2 from the germline V gene are MRHNA and SNTAGT. The CDR3 loop is CASSDSPRDYGYTF. The CDR3 DNA is TGTGCCAGCAGTGACTCTCCGAGAGACTATGGCTACACCTTC.

The rearrangement uses TRBV5-4 and TRBJ2-5, with 9 bases matching TRBD2. The trim removed 4 bases at V and 4 bases at J, leaving 14 bases unmatched. In germline, CDR1 is SGHNT, CDR2 YYREEE (reference sequence). The CDR3 contains 17 residues. CDR3 nucleotide sequence: TGTGCCAGCAGCCCTGGGGGCGGGAGGGCCTGGGGAGAGACCCAGTACTTC. Its protein is CASSPGGGRAWGETQYF.

V and J are TRBV5-8 and TRBJ1-1; no clear D gene. The V end lost 0 bases, the J end lost 4 bases, and 7 bases lay between the germline ends. The germline gives CDR1 SGHTS, CDR2 YDEGEE. CDR3 length: 13 amino acids. DNA of the CDR3: TGTGCCAGCAGCTTGGCCCGGGCCACTGAAGCTTTCTTT. Protein: CASSLARATEAFF. Supplemented by reference TRBV5-8 and TRBJ1-1, the full variable domain reads EAGVTQSPTHLIKTRGQQATLRCSPISGHTSVYWYQQALGLGLQFLLWYDEGEERNRGNFPPRFSGRQFPNYSSELNVNALELEDSALYLCASSLARATEAFFGQGTRLTVV.

The genes are TRBV21-1 and TRBJ2-7; the table's D call, TRBD1, was not checked against the DNA. TRBV21-1 is a pseudogene. The CDR3 consists of 15 residues. The CDR3 sequence: CASSLLTGMNDEQYF. The CDR3 DNA reads TGTGCCAGCAGCTTACTGACAGGGATGAACGACGAGCAGTACTTC.

CDR3 region: CASRYGSSYYEQYF. The CDR3, as DNA: TGTGCCAGCAGATATGGGTCCTCATACTACGAGCAGTACTTC. The chain carries TRBV6-5 and TRBJ2-7; D uncertain. The CDR3 spans 14 residues. Germline values: CDR1 MNHEY, CDR2 SVGAGI. V dropped 6 bases and J dropped 3 bases, with 15 bases sitting between them.

The chain uses TRBV9 and TRBJ2-5; D is possibly TRBD2 (5 bases). The CDR3 is made up of 17 amino acids. CDR1 SGDLS and CDR2 YYNGEE come from the germline V gene. Trimming removed 4 bases at V and 2 bases at J, with 21 bases between. CDR3 DNA sequence: TGTGCCAGCAGCCGCCGCGGGTACCGAGAGGTTCAAGAGACCCAGTACTTC. Amino acids: CASSRRGYREVQETQYF.

This sequence joins TRBV5-6 and TRBJ1-5; 11 bases line up with TRBD1. The J segment lost 5 bases and the V segment lost 3 bases, leaving 4 bases of the junction unmatched. Germline assignment: CDR1 SGHDT and CDR2 YYEEEE. The CDR3 extends over 15 amino acids. The CDR3 protein is CASSWGTGGDQPQHF. CDR3 DNA sequence: TGTGCCAGCAGCTGGGGGACAGGGGGAGATCAGCCCCAGCATTTT.

With regard to this clone: The sample holds other DNA sequences that translate to the same CDR3. The V and J genes are TRBV18 and TRBJ2-7; D possibly uses TRBD1 or TRBD2 (5 bases each). V was clipped by 3 bases and J by 1 base, with 7 bases between them. The V gene's germline CDR1 is KGHSH and CDR2 LQKENI. The CDR3 spans 13 residues. The CDR3 reads CASSPGRSYEQYF. Here the CDR3 DNA reads TGTGCCAGCTCACCGGGACGGTCCTACGAGCAGTACTTC.

DNA of the CDR3: TGTGCCAGCAGCTCTGGCAGTAGTACGGCCCGTGTGACCATATATTTT. This gives the protein CASSSGSSTARVTIYF. The chain is built from TRBV5-8 and TRBJ1-3, with D uncertain. The CDR3 covers 16 residues. Trimming removed 3 bases from V and 10 bases from J, with 23 bases in between. Germline V CDR1 and CDR2: SGHTS, YDEGEE.

Remarks on this clone: The sample holds other DNA sequences that translate to the same CDR3. The V call is TRBV27, the J call TRBJ2-7, with D possibly called TRBD1 or TRBD2 (5 bases each). The V and J ends lost 3 bases and 0 bases respectively, with 9 bases between them. This CDR3 spans 14 amino acids. Germline V gene sequence: CDR1 MNHEY, CDR2 SMNVEV (reference sequence). The chain's CDR3 is CASSLSGSSYEQYF. The CDR3 nucleotides are TGTGCCAGCAGTTTGTCAGGGAGCTCCTACGAGCAGTACTTC.

The J gene is TRBJ2-7, the V gene TRBV5-1, with D possibly being TRBD2 (6 bases). The CDR3 contains 13 residues. V was shortened by 4 bases and J by 3 bases, with 11 bases between the two germline ends. CDR1 is SGHRS and CDR2 is YFSETQ in the germline V gene. DNA of the CDR3: TGCGCCAGCAGCCCGGGACTGTTCTACGAGCAGTACTTC. Residues: CASSPGLFYEQYF.

This sequence joins TRBV28 and TRBJ1-5; perhaps TRBD1 as D (6 bases). This CDR3 has 15 amino acids. Germline values: CDR1 MDHEN, CDR2 SYDVKM. Trimming removed 5 bases at V and 0 bases at J, with 11 bases between. The CDR3: CASSTWTDSNQPQHF. In DNA form, the CDR3 reads TGTGCCAGCAGTACGTGGACAGATAGCAATCAGCCCCAGCATTTT.

V is TRBV29-1 and J is TRBJ2-1; 7 bases align to TRBD2. Germline V gene data show CDR1 as SQVTM and CDR2 as ANQGSEA. V was pared by 7 bases and J by 2 bases, with 8 bases of the junction left unmatched. This CDR3 contains 14 residues. CDR3 sequence reads: CSAGSGLAYNEQFF. The CDR3 coding sequence is TGCAGCGCCGGTAGCGGGTTAGCCTACAATGAGCAGTTCTTC.

The chain uses TRBV4-3 and TRBJ1-3; D perhaps matches TRBD1 (5 bases). Germline values: CDR1 LGHNA, CDR2 YSLEER. Trimming removed 1 base from V and 3 bases from J, with 10 bases in between. The CDR3 is made up of 15 amino acids. The CDR3: CASSQARGFGNTIYF. The CDR3 nucleotides read TGCGCCAGCAGCCAAGCAAGGGGCTTTGGAAACACCATATATTTT.

This chain connects TRBV5-6 to TRBJ2-1; perhaps D is TRBD1 or TRBD2 (5 bases each). The V gene's germline CDR1 is SGHDT and CDR2 YYEEEE. Trimming shortened V by 0 bases and J by 4 bases, and 11 bases separated the two germline ends. The CDR3 has 15 residues. CDR3: CASSLGWDGYNEQFF. CDR3 DNA sequence: TGTGCCAGCAGCTTGGGTTGGGACGGTTACAATGAGCAGTTCTTC.

The chain is built from TRBV28 and TRBJ1-2, with D possibly being TRBD1 (6 bases). Deletions cut 6 bases from V and 2 bases from J, with 19 bases between. The germline V gene encodes CDR1 MDHEN and CDR2 SYDVKM. There are 16 residues in the CDR3. The DNA of the CDR3 is TGTGCCAGCAGCCTAGAGGGGGAAATCCCAAACTATGGCTACACCTTC. It is translated as CASSLEGEIPNYGYTF.

The chain is built from TRBV15 and TRBJ2-3; no firm D call. This CDR3 is built from 16 residues. Trimming cost V 5 bases and J 6 bases, with 21 bases left between them. Germline V gene lookup returns CDR1 LNHNV and CDR2 YYDKDF (reference sequence). The CDR3 here is CATSPRWRPPLDTQYF. The CDR3 region has the DNA TGTGCCACCAGCCCCCGGTGGCGACCACCCCTCGATACGCAGTATTTT. The variable domain in full, completed from reference TRBV15 and TRBJ2-3, reads DAMVIQNPRYQVTQFGKPVTLSCSQTLNHNVMYWYQQKSSQAPKLLFHYYDKDFNNEADTPDNFQSRRPNTSFCFLDIRSPGLGDTAMYLCATSPRWRPPLDTQYFGPGTRLTVL.

As regards this clone: Other DNA sequences in this specimen translate into the identical CDR3. This chain joins TRBV7-9 and TRBJ2-1, with 14 bases aligning to TRBD2. The CDR3 runs 15 residues. Trimming took 5 bases from V and 7 from J; bases not matched to a gene: 4. Germline V gene lookup returns CDR1 SEHNR and CDR2 FQNEAQ (reference sequence). The CDR3 nucleotides are TGTGCCAGCAGCCCTGGGACTAGCGGGAGTAATGAGCAGTTCTTC. It encodes CASSPGTSGSNEQFF.